The sequence of this T cell receptor (beta chain) was determined in a study of blood T cell repertoires in COVID-19 (dated by TCRdb to 2020 to 2021). Describing the broader study: The collaborator samples originated in the United States, Italy and Spain and spanned the acute and convalescent phases of COVID-19. The prospective study material was composed of cDNA or gDNA derived from T cells, B-cell-depleted T cells, or PBMCs. Subjects who had been exposed to COVID-19, were actively infected with it, or had recovered from it provided the deeply sampled blood TCRbeta repertoires that made up the dataset. The repertoires were made available in a free public database intended to serve as a resource for research on the immune response to SARS-CoV-2. Samples came from the ongoing ImmuneRACE study (first 160 participants) plus 1,254 subjects from 6 global collaborators. Sample metadata almost always included a de-identified subject ID, COVID-19 status, age in years and sex. Where available, HLA class I and class II types were obtained from metadata supplied by the sample provider rather than from assay-based typing.

Participants in the prospective study were aged about 18 to 95 years, lived in 20 to 25 United States geographic areas, and enrolled through a virtual design. Cohort assignment in the prospective study relied on participant-reported clinical history from a screening survey and a study questionnaire. Exposed participants had been in contact, within 2 weeks of entering the study, with a person who had a PCR-confirmed or clinician-diagnosed case of COVID-19. Mobile phlebotomists in the prospective study collected whole blood, serum and a nasopharyngeal or oropharyngeal swab from every participant. Over a roughly 2-month period, participants in the prospective study had the option of providing additional blood draws and questionnaires. Blood samples from the prospective study were shipped frozen or at room temperature prior to DNA extraction. TCRbeta CDR3 regions were amplified from genomic DNA by means of the immunoSEQ Assay, a bias-controlled multiplex PCR. The study's processing was this. The number of nucleated cells in each sample was estimated from the amplification of reference gene primers within the assay. Sequence reads were collapsed and filtered to measure the absolute abundance of every unique TCRbeta CDR3 rearrangement. For each sample, productive Simpson clonality was calculated as the square root of Simpson's diversity index over productive rearrangements. Sourced from immuneACCESS, this table was stored by TCRdb with only in-frame sequences that have V and J called. A share of the clones is absent; for the studies checked, an unresolved V gene accounts for under half, and the remainder has no known explanation. Clone size and the V and J calls come from that table; the DNA yielded D and trimming. The table for this sample lists about 210,000 clones; approximately 86% of them were counted only once. Roughly 4% of the sample goes to the ten largest clones.

As for this clone: It lacks a known antigen. The input lacks base qualities; no much larger clone sits a single base away.

From the cysteine up to the phenylalanine, the CDR3 has a length of 15 residues. The kept DNA is CDR3 alone, 45 bases in frame from the first base. V sheds 3 bases and J sheds 7 bases, leaving 16 bases between their ends. As encoded in the germline V gene, CDR1 is SNHLY while CDR2 is FYNNEI. The study at large found these results: Clinical and demographic metadata were provided uncurated, with the amount varying by source and participant.

The sample consisted of PBMCs or T cells enriched from blood (not recorded which). The source is a woman under 40 who had been exposed to COVID-19. The chain uses TRBV2 and TRBJ2-1; D gene: possibly TRBD2, on 7 matching bases. The nucleotide sequence reads as follows: TGTGCCAGCAGTGAGGGGGGGGCCGTTAGAAATGAGCAGTTCTTC. Its product reads: CASSEGGAVRNEQFF.